This T cell receptor (beta chain) originates from a study of beta chain features in type 1 diabetes. Study-wide findings and caveats: When VDJ junctions were examined, type 1 diabetes patients showed fewer insertions and more deletions. Within patients, naive, central memory and Treg TCRB repertoires seemed more similar than within healthy donors. TCRB CDR3s were moderately but significantly shorter in Type 1 diabetes patients in all four CD4+ subsets.

Each donor gave one heparinised blood draw averaging around 120 mL. This clone came up many times. Its antigen is still unknown. Expressed TCRB transcripts were sequenced, since all the RNA that had been isolated was reverse transcribed. Here immunoSEQ multiplex PCR was the method, and the copy in TCRdb shows in-frame clones only, minus some. This table holds roughly 150,000 clones, approximately 9% found once. V lost 7 bases and J 9 bases, leaving 13 bases between the germline ends. The CDR3 is 11 residues long. Germline CDR1 reads DFQATT; CDR2 reads SNEGSKA (reference sequence). Source material: central memory CD4+ T cells from blood. V and J are TRBV20-1 and TRBJ2-1, with TRBD2 as a possible D gene (5 bases). This TCR was sampled from a young woman with type 1 diabetes. CDR3 protein: CSVNGDTEQFF. CDR3 DNA sequence: TGCAGTGTCAACGGGGATACTGAGCAGTTCTTC.